The TCR beta chain described here comes from a study of T cells expressing NK-cell markers. From its re-call of the 5' RACE reads, TCRdb lists each CDR3 protein once, without DNA. The sample has 450,000 to 600,000 distinct CDR3 sequences. Specimen: blood T cells: a sorted CD56 or NKG2C T cell subset, CD4+ or CD8+ T cells, or bulk PBMC T cells (not recorded which). The receptor was isolated from a man younger than 30 in good health.

This CDR3 reads CATSREGGVVNEQFF. The V call is TRBV15, the J call TRBJ2-1. Germline V gene sequence: CDR1 LNHNV, CDR2 YYDKDF (reference sequence). The CDR3 consists of 15 residues.